The 10 T cell receptor beta chains below were found in one sample sequenced in a study of CD8 T cells in Susac syndrome. Random hexamers were used to reverse transcribe an amount of 0.5 to 1 ug RNA. One entry per CDR3 protein, called by TCRdb with MiXCR from the immunoSEQ multiplex PCR reads. In the table there are around 130,000 distinct CDR3 sequences, 85% to 95% of which are singletons. Sequences were obtained from CD4+ T cells from PBMCs. The receptors come from a human donor with multiple sclerosis.

The gene calls are TRBV29-1 and TRBJ2-1, with D maybe TRBD2 (6 bases). Germline CDR1 is SQVTM and CDR2 is ANQGSEA. Trimming removed 4 bases from V and 0 bases from J, with 10 bases in between. This CDR3 is built from 14 residues. The CDR3, as DNA: TGCAGCGTTGTACGACTAGTCTCCTACAATGAGCAGTTCTTC. As protein: CSVVRLVSYNEQFF.

The V and J genes are TRBV10-1 and TRBJ1-5, with D unresolved. CDR3 length: 13 amino acids. Germline-derived CDR1 and CDR2 are WNHNN and SYGVQD (reference sequence). Trimming removed 0 bases from V and 11 bases from J, with 11 bases in between. The CDR3 loop reads CASSESRYEAQHF. CDR3 DNA sequence: TGCGCCAGCAGTGAGTCCCGTTACGAGGCCCAGCATTTT.

The chain carries TRBV20-1 and TRBJ2-3; possibly TRBD1 or TRBD2 for D (5 bases each). The CDR3 loop spans 15 amino acids. V lost 6 bases to trimming and J lost 0 bases, with 16 bases between them. Germline CDR1 DFQATT, CDR2 SNEGSKA (reference sequence). CDR3 nucleotides: TGCAGTGCCAGCCCCGTTTGGGGGAGCACAGATACGCAGTATTTT. Residues: CSASPVWGSTDTQYF.

This sequence joins TRBV25-1 and TRBJ2-7; no clear D. V was cut by 5 bases and J by 4 bases, with 15 bases left in between. Germline values: CDR1 MGHDK, CDR2 SYGVNS. The CDR3 has 14 amino acids. The CDR3 sequence is CASSPLGSRYEQYF. For the CDR3, the DNA is TGTGCCAGCAGTCCCCTTGGAAGCCGATACGAGCAGTACTTC.

V usage is TRBV3-1 and J usage is TRBJ2-1; D gene uncertain. Trimming left V 1 base short and J 9 bases short, with 10 bases between. The CDR3 consists of 13 residues. Germline-derived CDR1 and CDR2 are LGHDT and YNNKEL (reference sequence). The CDR3: CASSQVRSSEQFF. The CDR3 region has the DNA TGTGCCAGCAGCCAAGTGAGGTCCAGTGAGCAGTTCTTC.

Remarks on this clonotype: The junction departs from the called germline gene at one end, perhaps through a read error. The chain employs TRBV30 and TRBJ2-7; D not certain. The CDR3 length is 14 residues. The germline CDR1 and CDR2 sequences are GTSNPN and SVGIG (reference sequence). The CDR3 reads CAWKSSAWTYEQCF. Here the CDR3 DNA reads TGTGCCTGGAAGAGTTCAGCCTGGACCTACGAGCAGTGCTTC.

This clonotype appeared a single time. The junction does not match germline at one end; this may be a read error. The chain links TRBV30 to TRBJ1-3; unclear D gene. CDR3 length: 14 residues. Germline CDR1 GTSNPN, CDR2 SVGIG (reference sequence). The CDR3 nucleotides are TGTGCCTGGAGTGTTGGCAGCTCTGAAAACACCATATATTTT. Its protein product is CAWSVGSSENTIYF.

The rearrangement uses TRBV29-1 and TRBJ2-3; D uncertain. V was trimmed by 7 bases and J by 5 bases, leaving 4 bases between them. The V gene's germline CDR1 is SQVTM and CDR2 ANQGSEA. The CDR3 sequence is 9 residues long. As DNA, the CDR3 is TGCAGCGGCGGAGATACGCAGTATTTT. This encodes CSGGDTQYF.

This sequence joins TRBV4-2 and TRBJ1-6; the D gene is possibly TRBD1 (5 bases). V was cut by 0 bases and J by 7 bases, with 10 bases left in between. Germline V gene lookup returns CDR1 LGHNA and CDR2 YNFKEQ. The CDR3 consists of 15 residues. CDR3 DNA sequence: TGTGCCAGCAGCCAAGAGAGGACACCCAATTCACCCCTCCACTTT. Translation: CASSQERTPNSPLHF.

This chain uses TRBV27 with TRBJ1-1; 12 bases agree with TRBD1. V shed 2 bases and J 4 bases; nucleotides not matched to a gene: 11. Per germline, CDR1 MNHEY and CDR2 SMNVEV (reference sequence). The CDR3 consists of 18 residues. The CDR3 protein is CASSLRVGQGAVGTEAFF. CDR3 DNA: TGTGCCAGCAGTTTAAGAGTGGGACAGGGGGCTGTGGGCACTGAAGCTTTCTTT.